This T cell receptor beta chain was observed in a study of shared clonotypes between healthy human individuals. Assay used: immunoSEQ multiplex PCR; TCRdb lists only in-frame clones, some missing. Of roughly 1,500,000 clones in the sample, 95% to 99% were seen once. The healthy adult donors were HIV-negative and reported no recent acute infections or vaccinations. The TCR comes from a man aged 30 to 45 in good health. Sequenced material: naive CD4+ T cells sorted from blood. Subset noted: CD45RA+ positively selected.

CDR3 nucleotides: TGTGCCAGCAGTGAATATAACAGCCTGCACAATGAGCAGTTCTTC. Residues: CASSEYNSLHNEQFF. The chain employs TRBV25-1 and TRBJ2-1, with D uncertain. The CDR3 has 15 amino acids. Germline V gives CDR1 MGHDK, CDR2 SYGVNS. V was shortened by 0 bases and J by 5 bases, with 11 bases between the two germline ends.